A single sample is the source of the 20 T cell receptor beta chains below, sequenced in a study of long-term antiretroviral therapy in people with HIV. Survey level was the resolution at which the v3.0 immunoSEQ assay ran. Here immunoSEQ multiplex PCR was the method, and the copy in TCRdb shows in-frame clones only, minus some. The table records approximately 17,000 clones, roughly 80% of them present only once. This sample comprised unsorted PBMCs, obtained less than 1.3 years before starting antiretroviral therapy. The receptor source for this set is a man aged 25-40 years with HIV.

This clone was found once. This sequence joins TRBV7-2 and TRBJ1-1; tentatively, D is TRBD1 (6 bases). The V and J ends lost 5 bases and 0 bases respectively, with 13 bases between them. Germline CDR1 and CDR2: SGHTA and FQGNSA. The CDR3 is 15 residues long. The CDR3 sequence: CASSISGGMNTEAFF. The DNA for the CDR3 is TGTGCCAGCAGCATTTCCGGGGGCATGAACACTGAAGCTTTCTTT. The variable domain in full, with the rest retrieved from reference TRBV7-2 and TRBJ1-1, is GAGVSQSPSNKVTEKGKDVELRCDPISGHTALYWYRQSLGQGLEFLIYFQGNSAPDKSGLPSDRFSAERTGGSVSTLTIQRTQQEDSAVYLCASSISGGMNTEAFFGQGTRLTVV.

This clone was seen once. This chain joins TRBV27 and TRBJ1-5; 9 bases align to TRBD1. CDR3 length: 14 residues. J gave up 6 bases and V 6 bases, and 6 bases lay outside the gene matches. CDR1 and CDR2 from the germline V gene are MNHEY and SMNVEV (reference sequence). Here the CDR3 reads CASRGQGWTQPQHF. The CDR3 coding sequence is TGTGCCAGCAGGGGACAGGGTTGGACTCAGCCCCAGCATTTT.

The chain is built from TRBV29-1 and TRBJ1-1; weak D call: TRBD1 (6 bases). Germline CDR1 and CDR2: SQVTM and ANQGSEA. With 3 bases removed from V and 6 bases from J, the gap between germline ends came to 17 bases. The CDR3 runs 14 residues. CDR3 nucleotides: TGCAGCGTTGATTCGGCCAGGGGTGGCGCTGAAGCTTTCTTT. This gives the protein CSVDSARGGAEAFF.

The rearrangement links TRBV5-4 to TRBJ2-1; D may be TRBD1 or TRBD2 (6 bases each). From germline, CDR1 is SGHNT and CDR2 YYREEE (reference sequence). Trimming cost V 3 bases and J 5 bases, with 15 bases left between them. The CDR3 is 15 residues long. This CDR3 reads CASSSERGRDNEQFF. The CDR3 nucleotides read TGTGCCAGCAGCTCGGAACGGGGGCGGGACAATGAGCAGTTCTTC.

The rearrangement uses TRBV6-5 and TRBJ1-2, with TRBD1 matching over 7 bases. Germline V lookup: CDR1 MNHEY, CDR2 SVGAGI. Trimming at V came to 0 bases and at J to 8 bases, leaving 12 bases not matched to a gene. This CDR3 contains 16 residues. The CDR3: CASSYSPPGQSIGYTF. The CDR3 coding sequence is TGTGCCAGCAGTTACTCACCTCCGGGACAGAGTATAGGCTACACCTTC.

This rearrangement joins TRBV2 to TRBJ2-3, with 16 bases that match TRBD2. This CDR3 is built from 17 residues. The germline V gene encodes CDR1 SNHLY and CDR2 FYNNEI. The J segment lost 5 bases and the V segment lost 6 bases, leaving 8 bases of the junction unmatched. DNA of the CDR3: TGTGCCAGCAGCCCCGGGACTAGCGGGAGGGCAAGAGATACGCAGTATTTT. Residues: CASSPGTSGRARDTQYF.

The gene calls are TRBV19 and TRBJ2-7, with D unclear. The CDR3 is made up of 13 amino acids. Per the germline V gene, CDR1 is LNHDA and CDR2 is SQIVND (reference sequence). V was clipped by 2 bases and J by 2 bases, with 7 bases between them. CDR3 DNA sequence: TGTGCCAGTAGTATAACGGCTACCTACGAGCAGTACTTC. Amino acid sequence: CASSITATYEQYF.

V is TRBV7-2 and J is TRBJ1-1, with TRBD1 identical over 7 bases. V trimming: 5 bases; J trimming: 5 bases; junction bases outside the gene matches: 8. From germline, CDR1 is SGHTA and CDR2 FQGNSA. The CDR3 has 14 residues. The CDR3 is CASSPGTESTEAFF. As DNA, the CDR3 is TGTGCCAGCAGCCCGGGGACAGAGAGTACTGAAGCTTTCTTT.

The sample holds one count of this clone. This rearrangement joins TRBV29-1 to TRBJ2-2; D is undetermined. This CDR3 is built from 12 residues. Trimming stripped 4 bases from V and 3 bases from J, with 6 bases between. CDR1 is SQVTM and CDR2 is ANQGSEA in the germline V gene. As DNA, the CDR3 is TGCAGCGTTGGTGGGTACACCGGGGAGCTGTTTTTT. It translates to CSVGGYTGELFF.

As regards this clone: The junction departs from the called germline gene at one end, perhaps through a read error. The chain joins TRBV7-2 to TRBJ2-7, with 9 bases lining up with TRBD2. CDR1 is SGHTA, CDR2 FQGNSA, per germline. The CDR3 covers 14 residues. CDR3 nucleotide sequence: TGTGCCAGCAGAGCAGCGGGAGGACCCTACGGGCAGTACTTC. Translating it yields CASRAAGGPYGQYF.

The genes are TRBV12-5 and TRBJ2-1; D call uncertain. CDR1 is LGHNT, CDR2 FRNRAP, per germline. The CDR3 length is 11 residues. The ends were cut back, 4 bases at V and 9 bases at J, with 7 bases in the middle. The chain's CDR3 is CASGSQVEQFF. CDR3 nucleotide sequence: TGTGCTAGTGGTTCGCAGGTTGAGCAGTTCTTC.

This clone is medium-sized (0.01 to 0.1%) within its sample. The chain combines TRBV2 with TRBJ1-1; TRBD1 agrees at 10 bases. J gave up 3 bases and V 6 bases, and 4 bases lay outside the gene matches. Germline-derived CDR1 and CDR2 are SNHLY and FYNNEI. This CDR3 has 14 residues. The CDR3 nucleotides read TGTGCCAGCAGCGCGGACAGGGGGGACACTGAAGCTTTCTTT. As protein: CASSADRGDTEAFF.

The chain combines TRBV10-3 with TRBJ2-3, with no clear D. This CDR3 is built from 14 residues. Looked up from germline, CDR1 is ENHRY and CDR2 is SYGVKD. The ends were cut back, 0 bases at V and 1 base at J, with 5 bases in the middle. The CDR3 loop reads CAISESIGTDTQYF. DNA of the CDR3: TGTGCCATCAGTGAGTCAATCGGCACAGATACGCAGTATTTT.

This chain uses TRBV2 with TRBJ2-5, with D tentatively TRBD1 or TRBD2 (6 bases each). The ends were cut back, 9 bases at V and 2 bases at J, with 16 bases in the middle. The CDR3 spans 14 residues. The germline V gene has CDR1 SNHLY and CDR2 FYNNEI. CDR3 sequence reads: CARGPGAHQETQYF. CDR3 sequence (DNA): TGTGCCAGAGGGCCGGGGGCGCATCAAGAGACCCAGTACTTC. The full variable domain, completed using reference TRBV2 and TRBJ2-5, is EPEVTQTPSHQVTQMGQEVILRCVPISNHLYFYWYRQILGQKVEFLVSFYNNEISEKSEIFDDQFSVERPDGSNFTLKIRSTKLEDSAMYFCARGPGAHQETQYFGPGTRLLVL.

The chain is built from TRBV27 and TRBJ1-2; maybe TRBD1 (6 bases). This CDR3 is built from 14 residues. The V end was cut by 0 bases, the J end by 5 bases, with 10 bases between. In germline, CDR1 is MNHEY, CDR2 SMNVEV (reference sequence). The chain's CDR3 is CASSLSWTAYGYTF. CDR3 bases: TGTGCCAGCAGTTTATCCTGGACAGCTTATGGCTACACCTTC.

This clone was recorded only once. The V gene is TRBV15, the J gene TRBJ1-1; 10 nucleotides agree with TRBD1. Trimming at V came to 1 base and at J to 9 bases, leaving 8 bases not matched to a gene. This CDR3 is built from 15 residues. CDR1 is LNHNV, CDR2 YYDKDF, per germline (reference sequence). CDR3 DNA: TGTGCCACCAGCAGAGGTCCCGGGACAGGGGCGCAAGCTTTCTTT. It codes for CATSRGPGTGAQAFF.

The sample holds one count of this clone. The CDR3 bases are TGTGCCAGCAGCTGGGCCTTCGATGAGCAGTTCTTC. Translation: CASSWAFDEQFF. The chain recombines TRBV11-2 with TRBJ2-1; no clear D. This CDR3 contains 12 residues. CDR1 and CDR2 (germline): SGHAT, FQNNGV. The ends were cut back, 4 bases at V and 8 bases at J, with 9 bases in the middle.

The chain has TRBV19 and TRBJ1-1; 9 nucleotides match TRBD1. Germline CDR1 LNHDA, CDR2 SQIVND (reference sequence). J gave up 0 bases and V 6 bases, and 8 bases lay outside the gene matches. The CDR3 runs 16 residues. CDR3 bases: TGTGCCAGTAGCCGGACAGGGGTCCCCATGAACACTGAAGCTTTCTTT. Amino acids: CASSRTGVPMNTEAFF.

The V and J genes are TRBV19 and TRBJ1-3; no reliable D call. V was cut by 6 bases and J by 0 bases, with 18 bases left in between. This CDR3 is 17 amino acids long. CDR1 LNHDA and CDR2 SQIVND come from the germline V gene (reference sequence). The DNA of the CDR3 is TGTGCCAGTAGACCTGGTGGCTACGGAAGCTCTGGAAACACCATATATTTT. Its translation: CASRPGGYGSSGNTIYF.

V and J are TRBV7-9 and TRBJ2-3, with TRBD2 identical over 9 bases. CDR1 and CDR2 from the germline V gene are SEHNR and FQNEAQ (reference sequence). V gave up 8 bases and J gave up 6 bases; unmatched junction bases: 12. This CDR3 is 15 amino acids long. The CDR3 here is CASQEAGLAWDTQYF. CDR3 nucleotide sequence: TGTGCCAGCCAAGAGGCGGGACTAGCCTGGGATACGCAGTATTTT.